Sequencing of this T cell receptor beta chain was carried out in a study of T cells in Graves' hyperthyroidism and ophthalmopathy. The CDR3 covers 12 residues. The V end was cut by 1 base, the J end by 13 bases, with 11 bases between. CDR1 and CDR2 from the germline V gene are LGHNA and YNFKEQ. This clonotype was picked up a small number of times. Its specificity is not known. Findings and limits, study-wide: The blood repertoire included most of the expanded thyroid clonotypes above 0.001. It was a median approximately 7.1 months before onset that the model predicted ophthalmopathy.

From RNA transcripts, TCR beta CDR3 regions were amplified. The primer set for the first-round RT-PCR of the TCR CDR3 was HTBI. Each CDR3 protein is one row after TCRdb ran MiXCR on the multiplex PCR reads. The sample holds around 400,000 distinct CDR3 sequences, approximately 15% seen once. Subjects aged 18 to 65 presented with newly diagnosed hyperthyroidism of less than 2 months' duration. PBMCs came from around 9.7 ml fresh peripheral blood. Sequences were obtained from blood. The TCR comes from a young woman with Graves' hyperthyroidism that later progressed to Graves' ophthalmopathy. V usage is TRBV4-2 and J usage is TRBJ2-1, with D hard to call. The CDR3 coding sequence is TGTGCCAGCAGCCAAGGTACACTAAACCAGTTCTTC. Protein product: CASSQGTLNQFF.